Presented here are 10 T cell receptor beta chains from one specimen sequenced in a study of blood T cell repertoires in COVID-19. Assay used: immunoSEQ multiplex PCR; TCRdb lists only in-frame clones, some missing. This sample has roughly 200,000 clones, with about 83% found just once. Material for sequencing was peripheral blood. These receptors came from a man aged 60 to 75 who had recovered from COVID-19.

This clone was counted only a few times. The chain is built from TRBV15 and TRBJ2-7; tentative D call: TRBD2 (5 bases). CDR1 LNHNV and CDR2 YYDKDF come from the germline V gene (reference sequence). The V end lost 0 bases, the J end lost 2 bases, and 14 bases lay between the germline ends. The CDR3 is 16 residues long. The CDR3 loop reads CATSRDLMRVPYEQYF. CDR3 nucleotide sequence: TGTGCCACCAGCAGAGATCTGATGAGGGTCCCCTACGAGCAGTACTTC.

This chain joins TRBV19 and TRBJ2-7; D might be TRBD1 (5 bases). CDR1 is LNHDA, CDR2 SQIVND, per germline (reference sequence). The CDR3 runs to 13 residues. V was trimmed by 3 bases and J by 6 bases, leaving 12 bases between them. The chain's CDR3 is CASSILRQGEQYF. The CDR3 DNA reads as TGTGCCAGTAGTATCCTGCGCCAGGGCGAGCAGTACTTC.

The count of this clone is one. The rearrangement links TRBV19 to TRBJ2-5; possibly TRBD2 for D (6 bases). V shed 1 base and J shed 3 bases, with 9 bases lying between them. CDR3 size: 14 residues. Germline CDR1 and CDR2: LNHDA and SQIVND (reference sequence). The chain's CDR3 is CASSIVGGKETQYF. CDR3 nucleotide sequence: TGTGCCAGTAGTATAGTGGGAGGAAAAGAGACCCAGTACTTC.

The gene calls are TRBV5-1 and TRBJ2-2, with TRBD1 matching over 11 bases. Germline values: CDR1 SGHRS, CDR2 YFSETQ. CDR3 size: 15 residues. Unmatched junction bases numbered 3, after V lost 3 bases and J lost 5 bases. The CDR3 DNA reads TGCGCCAGCAGCTCCGGGACAGGGGGAACCGGGGAGCTGTTTTTT. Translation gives CASSSGTGGTGELFF.

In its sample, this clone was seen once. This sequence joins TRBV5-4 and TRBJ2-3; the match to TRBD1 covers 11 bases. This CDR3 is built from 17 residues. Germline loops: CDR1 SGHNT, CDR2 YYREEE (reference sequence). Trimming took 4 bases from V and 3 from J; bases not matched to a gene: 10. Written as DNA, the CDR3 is TGTGCCAGCAGCGCGCCCTCGGGACAGGGGGTAACAGATACGCAGTATTTT. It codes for CASSAPSGQGVTDTQYF. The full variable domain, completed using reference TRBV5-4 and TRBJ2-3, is ETGVTQSPTHLIKTRGQQVTLRCSSQSGHNTVSWYQQALGQGPQFIFQYYREEENGRGNFPPRFSGLQFPNYSSELNVNALELDDSALYLCASSAPSGQGVTDTQYFGPGTRLTVL.

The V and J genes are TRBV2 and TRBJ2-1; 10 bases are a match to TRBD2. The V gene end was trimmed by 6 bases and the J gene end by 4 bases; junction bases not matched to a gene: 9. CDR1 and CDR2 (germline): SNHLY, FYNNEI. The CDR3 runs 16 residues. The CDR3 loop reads CASSRPAGGLYNEQFF. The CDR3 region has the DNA TGTGCCAGCAGCCGTCCAGCGGGGGGGCTTTACAATGAGCAGTTCTTC.

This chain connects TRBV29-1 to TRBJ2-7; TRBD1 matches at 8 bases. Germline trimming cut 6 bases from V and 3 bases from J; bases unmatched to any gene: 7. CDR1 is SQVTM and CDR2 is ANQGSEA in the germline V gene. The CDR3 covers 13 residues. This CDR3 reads CSVETGAGYEQYF. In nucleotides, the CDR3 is TGCAGCGTCGAGACAGGGGCAGGCTACGAGCAGTACTTC.

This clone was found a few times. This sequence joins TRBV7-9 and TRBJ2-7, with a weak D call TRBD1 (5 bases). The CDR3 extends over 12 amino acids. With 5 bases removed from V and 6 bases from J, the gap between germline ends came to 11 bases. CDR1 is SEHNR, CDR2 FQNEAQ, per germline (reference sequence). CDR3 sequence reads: CASSQQAPEQYF. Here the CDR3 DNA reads TGTGCCAGCAGCCAACAGGCGCCCGAGCAGTACTTC.

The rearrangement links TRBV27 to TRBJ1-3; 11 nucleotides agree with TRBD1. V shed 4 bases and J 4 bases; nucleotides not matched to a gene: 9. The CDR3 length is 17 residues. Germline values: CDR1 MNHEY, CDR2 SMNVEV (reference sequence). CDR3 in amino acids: CASSSRTGGVVGNTIYF. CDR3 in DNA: TGTGCCAGCAGTTCCCGGACAGGGGGCGTAGTGGGAAACACCATATATTTT.

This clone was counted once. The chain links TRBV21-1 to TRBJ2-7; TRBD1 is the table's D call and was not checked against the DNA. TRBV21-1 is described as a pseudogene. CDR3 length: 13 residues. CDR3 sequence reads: CASPPRTSYEQYF. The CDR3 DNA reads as TGTGCCAGCCCTCCCCGGACATCCTACGAGCAGTACTTC.